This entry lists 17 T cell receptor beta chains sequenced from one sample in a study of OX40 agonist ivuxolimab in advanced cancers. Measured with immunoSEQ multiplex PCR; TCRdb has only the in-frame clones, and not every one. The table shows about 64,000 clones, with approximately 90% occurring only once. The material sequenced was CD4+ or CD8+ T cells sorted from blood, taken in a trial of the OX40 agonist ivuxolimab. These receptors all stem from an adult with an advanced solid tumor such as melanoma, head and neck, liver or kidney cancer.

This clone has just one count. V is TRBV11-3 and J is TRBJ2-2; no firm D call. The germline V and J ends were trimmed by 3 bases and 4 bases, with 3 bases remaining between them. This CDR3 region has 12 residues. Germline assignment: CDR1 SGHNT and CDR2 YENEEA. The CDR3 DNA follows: TGTGCCAGCAGCTTCGGCACCGGGGAGCTGTTTTTT. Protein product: CASSFGTGELFF. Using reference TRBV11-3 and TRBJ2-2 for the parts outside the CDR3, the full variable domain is EAGVVQSPRYKIIEKKQPVAFWCNPISGHNTLYWYLQNLGQGPELLIRYENEEAVDDSQLPKDRFSAERLKGVDSTLKIQPAELGDSAVYLCASSFGTGELFFGEGSRLTVL.

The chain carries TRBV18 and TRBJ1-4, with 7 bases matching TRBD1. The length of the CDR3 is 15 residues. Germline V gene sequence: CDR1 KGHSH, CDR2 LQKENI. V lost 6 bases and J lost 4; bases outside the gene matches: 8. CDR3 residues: CASSLRRDSNEKLFF. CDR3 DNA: TGTGCCAGCTCCCTTCGCCGGGACAGTAATGAAAAACTGTTTTTT.

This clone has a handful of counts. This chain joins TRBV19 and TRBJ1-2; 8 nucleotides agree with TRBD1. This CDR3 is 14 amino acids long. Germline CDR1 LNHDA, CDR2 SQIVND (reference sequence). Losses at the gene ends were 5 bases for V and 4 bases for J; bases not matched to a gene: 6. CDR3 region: CASSPGQAVYGYTF. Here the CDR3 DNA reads TGTGCCAGTAGTCCGGGACAGGCCGTCTATGGCTACACCTTC.

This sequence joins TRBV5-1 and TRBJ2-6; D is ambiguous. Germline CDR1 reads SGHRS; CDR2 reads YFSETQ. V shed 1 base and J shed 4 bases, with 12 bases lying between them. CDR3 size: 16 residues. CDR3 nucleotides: TGCGCCAGCAGCTTGTCCCCCGGTGGAGGGGCCAACGTCCTGACTTTC. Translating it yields CASSLSPGGGANVLTF.

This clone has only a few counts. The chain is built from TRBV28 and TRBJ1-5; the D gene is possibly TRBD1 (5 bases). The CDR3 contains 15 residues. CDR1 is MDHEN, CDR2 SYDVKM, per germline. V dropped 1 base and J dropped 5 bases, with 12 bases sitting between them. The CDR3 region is CASSLLGVGHQPQHF. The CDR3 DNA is TGTGCCAGCAGTTTATTGGGGGTGGGGCATCAGCCCCAGCATTTT. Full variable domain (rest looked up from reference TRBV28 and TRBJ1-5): DVKVTQSSRYLVKRTGEKVFLECVQDMDHENMFWYRQDPGLGLRLIYFSYDVKMKEKGDIPEGYSVSREKKERFSLILESASTNQTSMYLCASSLLGVGHQPQHFGDGTRLSIL.

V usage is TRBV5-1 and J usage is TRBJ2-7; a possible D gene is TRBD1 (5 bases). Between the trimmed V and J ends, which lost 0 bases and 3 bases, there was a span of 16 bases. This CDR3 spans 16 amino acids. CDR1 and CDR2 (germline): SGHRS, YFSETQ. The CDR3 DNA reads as TGCGCCAGCAGCTTGGGTGTAGGGGCCATACTCTACGAGCAGTACTTC. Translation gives CASSLGVGAILYEQYF.

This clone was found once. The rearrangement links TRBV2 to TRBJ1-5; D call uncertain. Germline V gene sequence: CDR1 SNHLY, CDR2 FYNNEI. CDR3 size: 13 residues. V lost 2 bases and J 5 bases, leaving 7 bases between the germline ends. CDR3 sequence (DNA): TGTGCCAGCAGTGAATCGGGTTATCAGCCCCAGCATTTT. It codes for CASSESGYQPQHF.

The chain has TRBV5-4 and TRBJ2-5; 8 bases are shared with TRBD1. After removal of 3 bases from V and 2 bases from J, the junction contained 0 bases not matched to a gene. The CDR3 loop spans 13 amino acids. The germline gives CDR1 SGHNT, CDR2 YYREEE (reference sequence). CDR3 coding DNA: TGTGCCAGCAGCTGGGACAGGCAAGAGACCCAGTACTTC. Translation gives CASSWDRQETQYF.

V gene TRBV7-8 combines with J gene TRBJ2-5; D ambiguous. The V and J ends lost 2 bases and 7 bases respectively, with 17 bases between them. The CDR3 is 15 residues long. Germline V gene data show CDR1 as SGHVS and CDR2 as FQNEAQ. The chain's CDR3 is CASSLCKGKLGTQYF. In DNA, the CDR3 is TGTGCCAGCAGCTTATGTAAGGGTAAGCTTGGGACCCAGTACTTC.

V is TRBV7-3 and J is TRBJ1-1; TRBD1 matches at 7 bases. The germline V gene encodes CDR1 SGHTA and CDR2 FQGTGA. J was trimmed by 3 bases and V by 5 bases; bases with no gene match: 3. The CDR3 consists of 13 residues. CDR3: CASSRGLDTEAFF. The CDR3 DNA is TGTGCCAGCAGCAGGGGGCTGGACACTGAAGCTTTCTTT.

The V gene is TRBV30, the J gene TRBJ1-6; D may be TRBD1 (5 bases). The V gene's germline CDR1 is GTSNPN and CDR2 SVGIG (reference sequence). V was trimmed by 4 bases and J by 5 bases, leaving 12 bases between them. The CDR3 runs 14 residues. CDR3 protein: CAWTPGRNNSPLHF. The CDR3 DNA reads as TGTGCCTGGACGCCGGGACGGAATAATTCACCCCTCCACTTT.

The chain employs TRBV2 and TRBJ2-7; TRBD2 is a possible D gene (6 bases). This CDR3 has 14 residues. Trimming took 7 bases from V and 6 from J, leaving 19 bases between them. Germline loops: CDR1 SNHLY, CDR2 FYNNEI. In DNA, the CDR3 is TGTGCCAGCAACCGACGGGACTCCATTCCCGAGCAGTACTTC. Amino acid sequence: CASNRRDSIPEQYF.

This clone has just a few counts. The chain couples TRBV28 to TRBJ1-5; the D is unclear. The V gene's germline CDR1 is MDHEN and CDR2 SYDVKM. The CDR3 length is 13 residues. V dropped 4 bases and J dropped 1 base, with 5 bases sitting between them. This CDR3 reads CASSSASNQPQHF. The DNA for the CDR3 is TGTGCCAGCAGTTCCGCGAGCAATCAGCCCCAGCATTTT.

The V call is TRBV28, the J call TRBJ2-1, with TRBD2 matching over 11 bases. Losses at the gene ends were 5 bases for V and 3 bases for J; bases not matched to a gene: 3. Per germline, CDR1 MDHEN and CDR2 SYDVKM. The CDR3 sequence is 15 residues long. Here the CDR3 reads CASSGGTSGYNEQFF. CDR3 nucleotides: TGTGCCAGCAGTGGGGGGACTAGCGGCTACAATGAGCAGTTCTTC.

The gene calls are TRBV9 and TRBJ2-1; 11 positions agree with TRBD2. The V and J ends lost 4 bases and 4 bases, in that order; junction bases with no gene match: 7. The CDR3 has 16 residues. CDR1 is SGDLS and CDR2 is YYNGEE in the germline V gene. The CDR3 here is CASSLTSGTTYNEQFF. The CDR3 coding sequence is TGTGCCAGCAGCCTGACTAGCGGGACTACATACAATGAGCAGTTCTTC. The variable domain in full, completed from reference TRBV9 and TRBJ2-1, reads DSGVTQTPKHLITATGQRVTLRCSPRSGDLSVYWYQQSLDQGLQFLIQYYNGEERAKGNILERFSAQQFPDLHSELNLSSLELGDSALYFCASSLTSGTTYNEQFFGPGTRLTVL.

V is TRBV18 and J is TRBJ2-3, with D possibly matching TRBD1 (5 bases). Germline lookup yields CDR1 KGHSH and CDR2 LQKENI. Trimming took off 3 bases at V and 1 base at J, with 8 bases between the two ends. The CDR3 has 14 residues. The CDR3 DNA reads TGTGCCAGCTCACCTGGACAACGCACAGATACGCAGTATTTT. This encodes CASSPGQRTDTQYF.

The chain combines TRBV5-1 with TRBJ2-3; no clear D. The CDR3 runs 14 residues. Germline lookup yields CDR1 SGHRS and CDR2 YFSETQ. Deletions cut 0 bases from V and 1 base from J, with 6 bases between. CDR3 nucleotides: TGCGCCAGCAGCTTGGGCGGAGGCACAGATACGCAGTATTTT. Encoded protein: CASSLGGGTDTQYF.